The 22 T cell receptor beta chains below come from one sample, sequenced in a study of T cell responses to AZD1222 COVID-19 vaccine. Repertoires were generated with immunoSEQ multiplex PCR, while TCRdb's copy carries only in-frame clones and drops some. The sample lists 95,000 to 150,000 clones; approximately 92% were seen once. Material: peripheral blood, obtained 28 days after the second AZD1222 dose. Receptors were obtained from an adult who received the AZD1222 COVID-19 vaccine.

The rearrangement uses TRBV19 and TRBJ2-7; D unclear. Germline-derived CDR1 and CDR2 are LNHDA and SQIVND (reference sequence). The CDR3 sequence is 18 residues long. Trimming removed 5 bases from V and 3 bases from J, with 26 bases in between. In DNA form, the CDR3 reads TGTGCCAGTAGTCCGATTATGGACGCTAAAGGCCCATTCTACGAGCAGTACTTC. Translation gives CASSPIMDAKGPFYEQYF.

The chain carries TRBV5-6 and TRBJ1-1, with D unclear. CDR3 length: 13 residues. With 5 bases removed from V and 4 bases from J, the gap between germline ends came to 12 bases. Per germline, CDR1 SGHDT and CDR2 YYEEEE. CDR3 in amino acids: CASSSPSGTEAFF. The CDR3 DNA reads TGTGCCAGCAGTTCCCCTTCTGGCACTGAAGCTTTCTTT.

The chain has TRBV20-1 and TRBJ2-3, with 8 bases aligning to TRBD2. CDR3 length: 13 residues. The ends lost 3 bases at V and 4 bases at J; junction bases unmatched: 3. CDR1 is DFQATT, CDR2 SNEGSKA, per germline (reference sequence). The CDR3 region has the DNA TGCAGTGCTAGTTCCGGGGGGGCAGATACGCAGTATTTT. It encodes CSASSGGADTQYF.

This rearrangement joins TRBV11-2 to TRBJ2-3, with D unresolved. There are 12 residues in the CDR3. The V end lost 1 base, the J end lost 4 bases, and 3 bases lay between the germline ends. CDR1 and CDR2 from the germline V gene are SGHAT and FQNNGV. The CDR3 DNA is TGTGCCAGCAGCTTAGTTTCAGATACGCAGTATTTT. It encodes CASSLVSDTQYF.

This chain joins TRBV19 and TRBJ1-1; D remains ambiguous. Trimming cost V 6 bases and J 4 bases, with 12 bases left between them. The V gene's germline CDR1 is LNHDA and CDR2 SQIVND (reference sequence). The CDR3 has 13 amino acids. CDR3 in DNA: TGTGCCAGTAGCCCCTGGGGTGGCACTGAAGCTTTCTTT. This codes for CASSPWGGTEAFF.

The J gene is TRBJ1-2, the V gene TRBV19, with D possibly being TRBD1 (6 bases). There are 13 residues in the CDR3. V lost 7 bases and J lost 7, with 16 bases in between. Germline values: CDR1 LNHDA, CDR2 SQIVND (reference sequence). DNA for the CDR3: TGTGCCAGTATGGGGCGGGGGCACGGTGGCTACACCTTC. It yields the protein CASMGRGHGGYTF.

The V gene is TRBV27, the J gene TRBJ2-2; 8 nucleotides align to TRBD1. The CDR3 totals 15 residues. V gave up 5 bases and J gave up 5 bases; unmatched junction bases: 7. Germline V lookup: CDR1 MNHEY, CDR2 SMNVEV (reference sequence). The DNA of the CDR3 is TGTGCCAGCAGTCTGGACAGGGCGCGGACCGGGGAGCTGTTTTTT. As protein: CASSLDRARTGELFF.

The rearrangement joins TRBV5-1 to TRBJ1-1, with a weak D call TRBD1 (6 bases). V lost 4 bases, J lost 1 base, and 11 bases lay in between. The CDR3 length is 14 residues. Germline CDR1 and CDR2: SGHRS and YFSETQ. The CDR3 region has the DNA TGCGCCAGCAGCGGACTACAGGGGAACACTGAAGCTTTCTTT. Its translation: CASSGLQGNTEAFF.

V is TRBV3-1 (or the pseudogene TRBV3-2) and J is TRBJ1-1, with D unresolved. V dropped 0 bases and J dropped 6 bases, with 5 bases sitting between them. The CDR3 runs to 12 residues. CDR1 is LGHDT, CDR2 YNNKEL, per germline (reference sequence). The CDR3 region has the DNA TGTGCCAGCAGCCAAGATTTGTCTGAAGCTTTCTTT. Protein product: CASSQDLSEAFF.

The chain combines TRBV4-2 with TRBJ2-3, with D tentatively TRBD1 (6 bases). CDR1 is LGHNA, CDR2 YNFKEQ, per germline. CDR3 length equals 15 residues. V shed 4 bases and J shed 6 bases, with 17 bases lying between them. CDR3 nucleotide sequence: TGTGCCAGCAGCCTCCTTACACTACAGGGCGATACGCAGTATTTT. Translating gives CASSLLTLQGDTQYF.

This clone was seen a single time. The chain couples TRBV5-4 to TRBJ1-4; 9 bases match TRBD1. The junction had 6 bases not matched to a gene; V was cut back by 4 bases and J by 8 bases. This CDR3 is 14 amino acids long. CDR1 SGHNT and CDR2 YYREEE come from the germline V gene (reference sequence). Written as DNA, the CDR3 is TGTGCCAGCAGCCGGGACAGGGTAAACGAAAAACTGTTTTTT. It specifies CASSRDRVNEKLFF.

This clone appeared many times. This chain links TRBV27 with TRBJ2-2, with D perhaps being TRBD1 or TRBD2 (6 bases each). Trimming stripped 0 bases from V and 7 bases from J, with 15 bases between. This CDR3 comprises 16 residues. The germline V gene encodes CDR1 MNHEY and CDR2 SMNVEV (reference sequence). Here the CDR3 DNA reads TGTGCCAGCAGTTTATCACCGGGGGCGATTTACGGGGAGCTGTTTTTT. The encoded protein is CASSLSPGAIYGELFF.

The rearrangement uses TRBV28 and TRBJ2-1; D is unclear. V was trimmed by 4 bases and J by 6 bases, leaving 10 bases between them. The CDR3 runs to 13 residues. CDR1 MDHEN and CDR2 SYDVKM come from the germline V gene. Here the CDR3 DNA reads TGTGCCAGCAGTTGGCAGAATAGCAATGAGCAGTTCTTC. Residues: CASSWQNSNEQFF.

This clone has ten or more counts. V usage is TRBV15 and J usage is TRBJ2-5, with TRBD1 identical over 8 bases. CDR3 length: 16 amino acids. V lost 0 bases and J lost 5; bases outside the gene matches: 8. CDR1 and CDR2 from the germline V gene are LNHNV and YYDKDF (reference sequence). The CDR3 here is CATSRDRAGGAETQYF. CDR3 DNA: TGTGCCACCAGCAGAGATAGAGCAGGGGGCGCGGAGACCCAGTACTTC.

This clone was detected once. The chain combines TRBV19 with TRBJ2-7; D is possibly TRBD1 (5 bases). The CDR3 loop spans 13 amino acids. Germline V gene sequence: CDR1 LNHDA, CDR2 SQIVND (reference sequence). V was trimmed by 4 bases and J by 3 bases, leaving 10 bases between them. The CDR3 protein is CASSTGSGYEQYF. The CDR3 DNA reads TGTGCCAGTAGTACAGGGTCAGGCTACGAGCAGTACTTC.

The chain links TRBV29-1 to TRBJ1-4, with TRBD1 as a possible D gene (6 bases). CDR3 length: 12 amino acids. In germline, CDR1 is SQVTM, CDR2 ANQGSEA. With 7 bases removed from V and 4 bases from J, the gap between germline ends came to 10 bases. The CDR3 bases are TGCAGCGCGGAGGGGGATAATGAAAAACTGTTTTTT. This encodes CSAEGDNEKLFF.

The V call is TRBV19, the J call TRBJ1-1, with D maybe TRBD1 (5 bases). Germline CDR1 LNHDA, CDR2 SQIVND (reference sequence). The CDR3 spans 11 residues. V was clipped by 8 bases and J by 10 bases, with 14 bases between them. The chain's CDR3 is CASSVPGGAFF. Here the CDR3 DNA reads TGTGCCAGTTCGGTCCCGGGGGGAGCTTTCTTT.

The chain carries TRBV2 and TRBJ2-6; TRBD1 matches at 8 bases. V dropped 9 bases and J dropped 1; count of bases not matched to a gene: 8. This CDR3 contains 16 residues. CDR1 is SNHLY and CDR2 is FYNNEI in the germline V gene. The CDR3 is CASGQGSLSGANVLTF. The CDR3 DNA reads TGTGCCAGTGGACAGGGTTCGCTTTCTGGGGCCAACGTCCTGACTTTC. Drawing the rest from reference TRBV2 and TRBJ2-6, the complete variable domain is EPEVTQTPSHQVTQMGQEVILRCVPISNHLYFYWYRQILGQKVEFLVSFYNNEISEKSEIFDDQFSVERPDGSNFTLKIRSTKLEDSAMYFCASGQGSLSGANVLTFGAGSRLTVL.

This chain joins TRBV2 and TRBJ1-2; 7 nucleotides align to TRBD1. This CDR3 has 14 amino acids. The V segment lost 2 bases and the J segment 1 base; nucleotides outside the gene matches: 1. From germline, CDR1 is SNHLY and CDR2 FYNNEI. The CDR3 protein is CASSERGRNYGYTF. DNA for the CDR3: TGTGCCAGCAGTGAAAGGGGGCGTAACTATGGCTACACCTTC.

V gene TRBV19 combines with J gene TRBJ1-2; 7 nucleotides agree with TRBD1. Germline assignment: CDR1 LNHDA and CDR2 SQIVND (reference sequence). V shed 5 bases and J 1 base; nucleotides not matched to a gene: 7. This CDR3 contains 15 residues. CDR3 in DNA: TGTGCCAGTAGTGCGCGGGACAGTCTTAACTATGGCTACACCTTC. It specifies CASSARDSLNYGYTF.

The chain joins TRBV5-1 to TRBJ2-2; weak D call: TRBD2 (5 bases). The germline V gene has CDR1 SGHRS and CDR2 YFSETQ. This CDR3 comprises 13 residues. The ends were cut back, 5 bases at V and 4 bases at J, with 9 bases in the middle. For the CDR3, the DNA is TGCGCCAGCAGGCCCAGCGGCACCGGGGAGCTGTTTTTT. It codes for CASRPSGTGELFF.

The chain links TRBV18 to TRBJ2-1; TRBD2 aligns across 9 bases. This CDR3 has 16 amino acids. Germline V gives CDR1 KGHSH, CDR2 LQKENI. With V trimmed by 5 bases and J by 6 bases, 11 bases remained unmatched. The DNA of the CDR3 is TGTGCCAGCTCAATGGATAGCGGGGGAGTCTCCAATGAGCAGTTCTTC. It is translated as CASSMDSGGVSNEQFF.